The rows below give T cell receptor beta chains drawn from one sample of a study of T cell changes during pregnancy in multiple sclerosis. Only in-frame clones appear in the TCRdb table, and some are missing; sequencing was by immunoSEQ multiplex PCR. The sample consists of some 41,000 clones, roughly 88% of them appearing once. Sequencing was performed on PBMCs (not recorded whether the cells were cultured). These TCRs come from a female donor with multiple sclerosis, enrolled in a pregnancy study. Both conserved end residues are part of each CDR3. Each record gives: clone size, V gene, CDR3 length, D gene, J gene, CDR3 DNA, CDR3 protein. The D gene is left open where the match is weak. A clone size is listed for some rows: how often the clone was seen (once, few, many), or a class if it is expanded.

>.|TRBV19|14|TRBD1|TRBJ1-1
TGTGCCAGTAGGAACAGGGGACTTCACCCTGAAGCTTTCTTT
CASRNRGLHPEAFF
>.|TRBV4-1|16|TRBD1|TRBJ1-2
TGCGCCAGCAGCCAAGTCCAACAGGGGGCCCAGGGTGGCTACACCTTC
CASSQVQQGAQGGYTF
>.|TRBV5-6|16|TRBD2|TRBJ2-1
TGTGCCAGCAGCCCCTTAGCGGGAGACCCTTACAATGAGCAGTTCTTC
CASSPLAGDPYNEQFF
>.|TRBV27|15|.|TRBJ1-2
TGTGCCAGCAGTTTAAGGCAGGGCCCTAACTATGGCTACACCTTC
CASSLRQGPNYGYTF
>few|TRBV7-9|12|.|TRBJ1-2
TGTGCCAGCAGCTCGGACTTACTGGGCTACACCTTC
CASSSDLLGYTF
>.|TRBV7-3|16|.|TRBJ2-2
TGTGCCAGCAGCTTAACAGCAGGGGCGAACACCGGGGAGCTGTTTTTT
CASSLTAGANTGELFF
>medium-sized|TRBV27|15|.|TRBJ2-7
TGTGCCAGCAGCAGCGTCCGCTACCCTCGGAGGGAGCAGTACTTC
CASSSVRYPRREQYF
>.|TRBV28|13|.|TRBJ2-7
TGTGCCAGCAGTAGAACCCCCCCTTTAAGACAGTACTTC
CASSRTPPLRQYF
>few|TRBV18|15|TRBD1|TRBJ1-1
TGTGCCAGCTCACCAGCCGGGACAGCGAACACTGAAGCTTTCTTT
CASSPAGTANTEAFF
>.|TRBV25-1|11|.|TRBJ1-2
TGTGCCAGCAGCTCAAACTATGGCTACACCTTC
CASSSNYGYTF
>.|TRBV7-2|18|TRBD1|TRBJ2-2
TGTGCCAGCAGCTTACCATCGACAGGGGGCGTAGGGACCGGGGAGCTGTTTTTT
CASSLPSTGGVGTGELFF
>.|TRBV7-9|13|.|TRBJ1-5
TGTGCCAGCAGCTTCGACAAAGGGGGGCCCCAGCATTTT
CASSFDKGGPQHF
>.|TRBV30|15|TRBD2|TRBJ2-1
TGTGCCTGGGCGGAATGGACTAGCGGATTCGATGAGCAGTTCTTC
CAWAEWTSGFDEQFF
>.|TRBV2|13|TRBD2|TRBJ2-7
TGTGCCAGCATACCGGGAGGGATAAACGAGCAGTACTTC
CASIPGGINEQYF
>.|TRBV5-1|14|.|TRBJ2-7
TGCGCCAGCAGCCTATGGGCTGTTAAATACGAGCAGTACTTC
CASSLWAVKYEQYF
>.|TRBV6-5|16|TRBD2|TRBJ2-7
TGTGCCAGCAGTTACTCCACTAGCGGGAGATGGTACGAGCAGTACTTC
CASSYSTSGRWYEQYF
>.|TRBV27|16|.|TRBJ1-1
TGTGCCAGCAGCACTCGAACAGGGTCCATGAACACTGAAGCTTTCTTT
CASSTRTGSMNTEAFF
>.|TRBV7-3|16|TRBD1|TRBJ2-1
TGTGCCAGCAGCTTAGGACAGGGGCTGGAGAACAATGAGCAGTTCTTC
CASSLGQGLENNEQFF